The present T cell receptor beta chain was sequenced within a study of T-cell memory formation after mild COVID-19 (dated by TCRdb to the early 2020s). Background for the entire study: Most TCR sequence clusters were specific to one of the two donors. Longitudinal TCRalpha and TCRbeta repertoire sequencing tracked T-cell clones expanding and contracting after mild COVID-19 in a couple of donors. The cohort comprised two young, previously healthy adult volunteers, one female and one male.

About this clonotype itself: Its antigen remains undetermined. Base qualities are missing; no much larger clone stands one base away.

Instrument used: Illumina NovaSeq 6000. Using 5'RACE with constant-segment primers, TCRalpha and TCRbeta cDNA libraries were constructed, with sample barcodes and unique molecular identifiers added in the process. Trizol reagent was used to extract RNA from every sample. Libraries were amplified in two PCR steps, with a second sample barcode and Illumina TruSeq adapters added in the second step. Sequencing of the libraries was done on an Illumina NovaSeq, producing 2 x 150 bp paired-end reads. The paper's data handling went like this. With migec v1.2.7, reads were demultiplexed and then collapsed into UMI-guided consensus sequences. Using mixcr v2.1.11, the UMI consensuses were aligned to TRA and TRB V and J templates and assembled into clonotypes. A clonotype was counted as expanded or contracted only if both edgeR and NoisET called the change significant, with noise models trained on biological replicates. For edgeR calls, the thresholds were a false discovery rate-adjusted p below 0.01 and a log2 fold-change of 1. As an exploratory analysis of dynamics, max-normalized trajectories of the 1000 most abundant clonotypes were examined by PCA with hierarchical clustering. The CD4 or CD8 phenotype of responding clones was assigned using the separately sequenced CD4+ and CD8+ repertoires. The raw public data were reprocessed by TCRdb itself: fastp quality trimming at Q25, MiXCR clonotype calling, in-frame beta chains only. Records with the same CDR3 protein are collapsed into one entry carrying the most frequent genes and DNA. The V and J calls, along with clone size, are taken from TCRdb and not from the paper's own processing. The table for this sample lists about 400,000 distinct CDR3 sequences; roughly a quarter of them were counted only once. Over 10% of the sample comes from the top ten.

The full study reports these points: Clones that contracted from day 15 to 85 showed balanced CD4/CD8 phenotypes, whereas a second wave of clones that expanded from day 15 to 37 leaned towards CD4+. Contracting CD4+ clones were found mainly in CM and EM memory subsets, while CD8+ clones were enriched in EMRA. SARS-CoV-2 specificity of the second-wave clones peaking on day 37 was not confirmed. The study covered only two mild cases, and larger cohorts including severe cases with pre-infection samples were considered necessary. The detection of some responding clones in pre-infection memory suggests that pre-existing cross-reactive memory T cells joined the SARS-CoV-2 response.

Ficoll-Paque density gradient centrifugation was the method used to isolate PBMCs. Trimming costs V 4 bases and J 1 base, and their ends lie 12 bases apart. The germline V gene yields SGDLS for CDR1 and YYNGEE for CDR2. Reading from cysteine to phenylalanine, the CDR3 counts 15 amino acids. The read is trimmed to its CDR3 DNA, 45 bases read in frame from base 1. The TCR comes from an adult woman who had mild COVID-19 (a few samples of this study predate the infection). The sample titles of this study are shuffled in the database, so cell type and time point are left out; the donor was told from shared clones. The sequence links TRBV9 to TRBJ2-1, with TRBD2 as a weak D call on 5 bases. What was sequenced was PBMCs or a T cell subset sorted from them (not recorded which). The encoded CDR3 is CASSPRTDSYNEQFF. The DNA sequence follows: TGTGCCAGCAGCCCGAGGACTGATTCCTACAATGAGCAGTTCTTC.